One sample yielded the 9 T cell receptor beta chains listed below, sequenced in a study of response to subunit inactivated influenza vaccine. MiXCR was run by TCRdb on the RT-PCR reads, yielding one entry per CDR3 protein. The sample has a few hundred thousand distinct CDR3 sequences; approximately 7.7% are singletons. Material: PBMCs from blood, obtained roughly 24 months after vaccination. The receptors originated from a man aged 50 to 69 who received an inactivated influenza vaccine.

This rearrangement joins TRBV4-3 to TRBJ1-1, with D perhaps TRBD1 (6 bases). V dropped 0 bases and J dropped 5 bases, with 13 bases sitting between them. The CDR3 sequence is 15 residues long. Germline V CDR1 and CDR2: LGHNA, YSLEER. CDR3 loop: CASSQENTGFTEAFF. In DNA, the CDR3 is TGCGCCAGCAGCCAAGAAAACACAGGGTTTACTGAAGCTTTCTTT.

The table lists this clonotype with many counts. The V and J genes are TRBV4-2 and TRBJ1-1; 9 bases are a match to TRBD1. CDR3 length equals 16 residues. V trimming: 0 bases; J trimming: 5 bases; junction bases outside the gene matches: 7. Germline V gives CDR1 LGHNA, CDR2 YNFKEQ. CDR3 DNA sequence: TGTGCCAGCAGCCAAGAGACAGGGGGATTCAGGACTGAAGCTTTCTTT. Protein product: CASSQETGGFRTEAFF.

The chain is built from TRBV11-2 and TRBJ2-5; D is perhaps TRBD1 or TRBD2 (5 bases each). Germline V CDR1 and CDR2: SGHAT, FQNNGV. This CDR3 has 15 amino acids. Trimming took 4 bases from V and 5 from J, leaving 17 bases between them. This CDR3 is CASSSAPGLRETQYF. The CDR3 nucleotides are TGTGCCAGCAGCTCCGCCCCGGGGCTCCGGGAGACCCAGTACTTC.

To note about this clonotype: At one end, the junction sequence differs from germline, possibly due to a read error. The chain couples TRBV6-2 or TRBV6-3 to TRBJ2-4, with TRBD2 matching over 7 bases. Germline V gene lookup returns CDR1 MNHEY and CDR2 SVGEGT. There are 16 residues in the CDR3. The CDR3 coding sequence is TGTGCCACCAGTTACGTTGCGGGAGATCCCAAAAACATTCAGTACTTC. Encoded protein: CATSYVAGDPKNIQYF.

This clonotype was counted only a few times. The chain employs TRBV5-6 and TRBJ1-5; TRBD1 agrees at 11 bases. Germline CDR1 and CDR2: SGHDT and YYEEEE. The CDR3 is made up of 18 amino acids. Trimming removed 2 bases from V and 0 bases from J; junction bases left unmatched: 7. For the CDR3, the DNA is TGTGCCAGCAGCTTAACGGGACAGGGGGTTCATAGCAATCAGCCCCAGCATTTT. Amino acid sequence: CASSLTGQGVHSNQPQHF.

Concerning this clonotype: Relative to the germline gene, one junction end is altered; a read error may explain this. This chain uses TRBV7-7 with TRBJ2-3; 8 nucleotides match TRBD1. This CDR3 has 15 residues. Germline lookup yields CDR1 SSHAT and CDR2 FNYEAQ (reference sequence). In DNA, the CDR3 is TGTGCTAGCAGCCCCGGGACAGGCCGGGCAGATACGCAGTATTTT. Translated: CASSPGTGRADTQYF.

The sample holds a few counts of this clonotype. The junction and the germline gene differ at one end; a read error may be behind it. The chain joins TRBV12-3 or TRBV12-4 to TRBJ2-3; possibly TRBD1 or TRBD2 for D (6 bases each). The CDR3 covers 14 residues. The CDR3 DNA sequence: TGTGCCGGCAGTGTAAGGGGGGCGGAAGATACGCAGTATTTT. Translated: CAGSVRGAEDTQYF.

This clonotype was observed a few times. This rearrangement joins TRBV7-8 to TRBJ1-1, with D tentatively TRBD1 (5 bases). The germline gives CDR1 SGHVS, CDR2 FQNEAQ. V lost 4 bases and J lost 11, with 14 bases in between. The length of the CDR3 is 12 residues. CDR3 DNA: TGTGCCAGCAGCTCGACCGACGGGGGGGCTTTCTTT. Translated, it gives CASSSTDGGAFF.

This clonotype was seen a handful of times. The rearrangement links TRBV3-1 to TRBJ2-2, with D hard to call. The CDR3 has 15 amino acids. Germline assignment: CDR1 LGHDT and CDR2 YNNKEL (reference sequence). The ends were cut back, 0 bases at V and 4 bases at J, with 9 bases in the middle. The CDR3 region has the DNA TGTGCCAGCAGCCAAGACATCCAAACCACCGGGGAGCTGTTTTTT. Residues: CASSQDIQTTGELFF. The full variable domain, with the rest looked up from reference TRBV3-1 and TRBJ2-2, is DTAVSQTPKYLVTQMGNDKSIKCEQNLGHDTMYWYKQDSKKFLKIMFSYNNKELIINETVPNRFSPKSPDKAHLNLHINSLELGDSAVYFCASSQDIQTTGELFFGEGSRLTVL.